This TCR beta chain emerged from a study of T cell responses to AZD1222 COVID-19 vaccine. Germline V lookup: CDR1 SEHNR, CDR2 FQNEAQ (reference sequence). The ends were cut back, 8 bases at V and 3 bases at J, with 19 bases in the middle. The CDR3 totals 16 residues. Sequencing was performed with immunoSEQ multiplex PCR; in TCRdb, only in-frame clones are kept and a portion is missing. The sample has around 140,000 clones; over 85% are singletons. Details on this clone: Its antigen is not known.

Study-wide results and limits: Donors skewed white British and female; clonal diversity was possibly underestimated. The study sampled repertoires only after the peak T cell response.

The source was peripheral blood, collected 28 days after the second AZD1222 dose. This rearrangement joins TRBV7-9 to TRBJ1-4; TRBD1 might be the D (6 bases). The receptor's source is an adult who received the AZD1222 COVID-19 vaccine. The CDR3 loop reads CASAPYLGAPNEKLFF. The CDR3 nucleotides read TGTGCCAGCGCCCCCTATCTGGGGGCACCTAATGAAAAACTGTTTTTT.